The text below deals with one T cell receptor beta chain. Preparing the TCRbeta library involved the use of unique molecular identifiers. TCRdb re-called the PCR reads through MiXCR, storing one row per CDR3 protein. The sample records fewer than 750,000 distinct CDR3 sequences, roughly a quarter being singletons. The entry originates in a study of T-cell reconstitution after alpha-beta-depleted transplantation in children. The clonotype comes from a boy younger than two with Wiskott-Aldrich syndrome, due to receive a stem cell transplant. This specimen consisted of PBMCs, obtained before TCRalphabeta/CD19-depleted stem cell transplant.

The CDR3 nucleotides are TGTGCCAGCAGCCCGACGAGACGGAGCTCCTACAATGAGCAGTTCTTC. This translates into CASSPTRRSSYNEQFF. V usage is TRBV7-2 and J usage is TRBJ2-1; D remains ambiguous. V dropped 5 bases and J dropped 0 bases, with 14 bases sitting between them. The length of the CDR3 is 16 residues. Germline V CDR1 and CDR2: SGHTA, FQGNSA.